This is a list of T cell receptor beta chains from one sample in a study of blood T cell repertoires in COVID-19. Profiled with immunoSEQ multiplex PCR; TCRdb holds only in-frame clones, not every one. The sample contains roughly 230,000 clones, 80% to 85% of which appear only once. The material sequenced was peripheral blood. These receptors were taken from a man aged 35 to 55 with acute or convalescent COVID-19. The CDR3 runs from the conserved cysteine through the conserved F or W. A D gene is named only where the DNA matches it firmly. Size is omitted from some rows. Given values are once, few, many or a class for expanded clones.

13	TRBV6-6	TRBJ2-1	.	TRBD2	TGTGCCAGCAGTTACGATGCGGGGGATGAGCAGTTCTTC	CASSYDAGDEQFF
14	TRBV7-2	TRBJ2-5	.	.	TGTGCCAGCAGCTTAGGGCAGGTGGAAGAGACCCAGTACTTC	CASSLGQVEETQYF
14	TRBV6-4	TRBJ2-5	.	.	TGTGCCAGCAGTGACTCAGCAGGGGAGGAGACCCAGTACTTC	CASSDSAGEETQYF
16	TRBV6-5	TRBJ1-3	.	.	TGTGCCAGCAGTTACGTACAGGGAGGGCCCGGAAACACCATATATTTT	CASSYVQGGPGNTIYF
14	TRBV5-5	TRBJ1-2	.	.	TGTGCCAGCAGCTTTTCTAGTGCGGACAATGGCTACACCTTC	CASSFSSADNGYTF
13	TRBV3-1/TRBV3-2	TRBJ2-5	once	.	TGTGCCAGCAGCCACAACAGGGAAGAGACCCAGTACTTC	CASSHNREETQYF
14	TRBV25-1	TRBJ2-3	.	TRBD1	TGTGCCAGCAGTGAATCAGGGGACAGGGGGTCGCAGTATTTT	CASSESGDRGSQYF
16	TRBV6-2/TRBV6-3	TRBJ1-5	few	.	TGTGCCAGCAGTTCCCGGGGGTTTGGGGGCAATCAGCCCCAGCATTTT	CASSSRGFGGNQPQHF
16	TRBV9	TRBJ1-5	once	TRBD1	TGTGCCAGCAGCCCAGGGGACAGCCGGGGCAATCAGCCCCAGCATTTT	CASSPGDSRGNQPQHF
15	TRBV9	TRBJ2-1	few	.	TGTGCCAGCAGCGTAGAAGTCACGTCAGGCAACGAGCAGTTCTTC	CASSVEVTSGNEQFF
13	TRBV19	TRBJ1-3	.	.	TGTGCCTCGGGGGAGCGCTCTGGAAACACCATATATTTT	CASGERSGNTIYF
17	TRBV5-1	TRBJ2-5	.	.	TGCGCCAGCACCTCTGGGAAGGGCGGCCCGGGACAAGAGACCCAGTACTTC	CASTSGKGGPGQETQYF
14	TRBV2	TRBJ1-3	.	.	TGTGCCAGCAGTGAAGCGCGGGCCGGAGGGACCATATATTTT	CASSEARAGGTIYF
13	TRBV28	TRBJ1-2	.	.	TGTGCCAGCAGCCTAGGACAGATATATGGCTACACCTTC	CASSLGQIYGYTF
14	TRBV5-1	TRBJ1-5	.	TRBD1	TGCGCCAGCAGCTTGGGGGACAGGAATCAGCCCCAGCATTTT	CASSLGDRNQPQHF
12	TRBV5-1	TRBJ1-2	few	.	TGCGCCAGCAGCTTGGATTCGTTGGGCTACACCTTC	CASSLDSLGYTF
14	TRBV7-9	TRBJ2-1	once	TRBD2	TGTGCCAGCAGCTTGCGGGAGTCCTACAATGAGCAGTTCTTC	CASSLRESYNEQFF
15	TRBV7-7	TRBJ2-7	.	.	TGTGCCAGCAGCCACGCGACAGGTCTGATCTACGAGCAGTACTTC	CASSHATGLIYEQYF
15	TRBV6-2/TRBV6-3	TRBJ1-5	.	.	TGTGCCAGCAGCCCAACCCGGGGGACCAATCAGCCCCAGCATTTT	CASSPTRGTNQPQHF
17	TRBV6-2/TRBV6-3	TRBJ2-2	.	.	TGTGCCAGCAGTTACTCGAATACAGGGATGTTCACCGGGGAGCTGTTTTTT	CASSYSNTGMFTGELFF
15	TRBV18	TRBJ1-6	few	.	TGTGCCAGCTCAGTCGATCTGCAGGGGAAGTTGCCCCTCCACTTT	CASSVDLQGKLPLHF
16	TRBV4-1	TRBJ2-1	few	.	TGCGCCAGCAGCCCCACGAGAGGATCTACTTACAATGAGCAGTTCTTC	CASSPTRGSTYNEQFF
12	TRBV30	TRBJ1-2	.	.	TGTGCCGGAATCCGGGGAGGTTTCGGCTACACCTTC	CAGIRGGFGYTF
15	TRBV6-5	TRBJ2-7	.	.	TGTGCCAGCAGCCAACAGGTTTCCTACGCCTACGAGCAGTACTTC	CASSQQVSYAYEQYF
14	TRBV5-6	TRBJ2-7	once	TRBD2	TGTGCCAGCAGCCGTAAGCGGGACTCCTACGAGCAGTACTTC	CASSRKRDSYEQYF
15	TRBV30	TRBJ1-1	.	TRBD1	TGTGCCTGGAGTCCAACAGGGGCTTGGGGCACTGAAGCTTTCTTT	CAWSPTGAWGTEAFF
15	TRBV28	TRBJ2-3	once	TRBD2	TGTGCCAGCAGTTTCCTCGGGGGGGAGGCAGATACGCAGTATTTT	CASSFLGGEADTQYF
17	TRBV18	TRBJ1-1	.	.	TGTGCCAGCTCACCAGAGGTAGGCGGCACTACCTTTAAACTGGCTTTCTTT	CASSPEVGGTTFKLAFF
15	TRBV11-2	TRBJ1-3	.	.	TGTGCCAGCAGCCAGACTTTGGCCTCAGGAAACACCATATATTTT	CASSQTLASGNTIYF
13	TRBV15	TRBJ1-2	once	.	TGTGCCACGCGGCCGGATGGCACCGATGGCTACACCTTC	CATRPDGTDGYTF
14	TRBV10-3	TRBJ1-1	.	.	TGTGCTTCCTTCCCCGGGGTAAAGGACACTGAAGCTTTCTTT	CASFPGVKDTEAFF
14	TRBV7-2	TRBJ2-2	.	.	TGTGCCAGCAGCTTTGGAGTGGCCACCGGGGAGCTGTTTTTT	CASSFGVATGELFF
15	TRBV19	TRBJ1-1	.	TRBD1	TGTGCCAGTCACAGGGGTAGGGCCACGAGCGCTGAAGCTTTCTTT	CASHRGRATSAEAFF
13	TRBV7-9	TRBJ2-7	.	.	TGTGCCAGCAGCACCAGCCAAACGGACAGTCTACACTTC	CASSTSQTDSLHF
15	TRBV29-1	TRBJ2-7	few	TRBD2	TGCAGCGTTGAAGTGACTAGCGGATATCTCTACGAGCAGTACTTC	CSVEVTSGYLYEQYF
16	TRBV5-1	TRBJ2-1	.	.	TGCGCCAGCAGCTTTTTTGCGGAGGTCTCCTACAATGAGCAGTTCTTC	CASSFFAEVSYNEQFF
20	TRBV7-8	TRBJ1-3	.	TRBD1	TGTGCCAGCAGCTTACCGGGTTCGGACAGGGGGTTGTGGGTTGGAAACACCATATATTTT	CASSLPGSDRGLWVGNTIYF
15	TRBV6-4	TRBJ1-6	few	TRBD1	TGTGCCAGCAGTGACGGGACAGACTATAATTCACCCCTCCACTTT	CASSDGTDYNSPLHF
14	TRBV30	TRBJ1-3	.	.	TGTGCCTGGAGGGCCCGGGAGGCTGGAAACACCATATATTTT	CAWRAREAGNTIYF
12	TRBV7-9	TRBJ2-5	.	.	TGTGCCAGCAGCTTTCCTCCCGAGACCCAGTACTTC	CASSFPPETQYF
15	TRBV19	TRBJ1-5	once	.	TGTGCCAGTAGCCCCTTAGAAGGGGTCAGTCAGCCCCAGCATTTT	CASSPLEGVSQPQHF